Listed below are T cell receptor beta chains from one sample, sequenced in a study of blood T cell repertoires in COVID-19. Profiled with immunoSEQ multiplex PCR; TCRdb holds only in-frame clones, not every one. The data hold approximately 330,000 clones, with approximately 90% observed a single time. Sequencing was performed on peripheral blood. The receptors shown here come from a man in his thirties or forties with COVID-19, enrolled during active disease. CDR3s include the opening cysteine and the closing phenylalanine or tryptophan. The D gene is left open where the match is weak. The size field is filled for only some rows; it gives once, few, many or a size class.

j_call	clone_size	d_call	v_call	cdr3_nt	cdr3_aa
TRBJ2-5	.	.	TRBV18	TGTGCCAGCTCACCCGGACACCTGGAGACCCAGTACTTC	CASSPGHLETQYF
TRBJ2-7	.	.	TRBV27	TGTGCCAGCACCTACAGCGCAGGGAGGTACGAGCAGTACTTC	CASTYSAGRYEQYF
TRBJ1-2	.	TRBD1	TRBV6-2/TRBV6-3	TGTGCCAGCAGTTACGACAGGGTTAACTATGGCTACACCTTC	CASSYDRVNYGYTF
TRBJ2-2	.	TRBD1	TRBV5-5	TGTGCCAGCAGCTTGAAAGATCCCTGGGACAGGGGGAACACCGGGGAGCTGTTTTTT	CASSLKDPWDRGNTGELFF
TRBJ2-7	.	TRBD2	TRBV11-2	TGTGCCAGCAGCTTAGAGGCGGGAGTTAACTCCGAGCAGTACTTC	CASSLEAGVNSEQYF
TRBJ2-1	.	TRBD2	TRBV7-9	TGTGCCAGCAGCTCTAAACGTAGCGGGAGTGGGACCCACAATGAGCAGTTCTTC	CASSSKRSGSGTHNEQFF
TRBJ1-1	.	.	TRBV5-5	TGTGCCAGCAGCTTCGGGACTGCGAACACTGAAGCTTTCTTT	CASSFGTANTEAFF
TRBJ1-5	.	.	TRBV18	TGTGCCAGCTCACCGACGACAAGCAATCAGCCCCAGCATTTT	CASSPTTSNQPQHF
TRBJ2-7	.	TRBD1	TRBV19	TGTGCCACTCAACAGGGGGCCTACGAGCAGTACTTC	CATQQGAYEQYF
TRBJ1-3	once	.	TRBV10-3	TGTGCCATCAGTGCAAGAAATTCAGGGGAATCGAGGGAAAACACCATATATTTT	CAISARNSGESRENTIYF
TRBJ1-2	.	.	TRBV19	TGTGCCAGTAGTATGGACATAAACTATGGCTACACCTTC	CASSMDINYGYTF
TRBJ1-1	.	TRBD1	TRBV19	TGTGCCAGTAGTACGGGACAGTTGACTGAAGCTTTCTTT	CASSTGQLTEAFF
TRBJ1-6	.	.	TRBV10-3	TGTGCCTCTCAAGGGGATCCCGATAATTCACCCCTCCACTTT	CASQGDPDNSPLHF
TRBJ2-7	.	.	TRBV5-6	TGTGCCAGCAGCTTGGTAACAGGGCCCGAGCAGTACTTC	CASSLVTGPEQYF
TRBJ2-2	.	TRBD1	TRBV5-4	TGTGCCAGCAGCTTGGGGACAGGGGTATATACCGGGGAGCTGTTTTTT	CASSLGTGVYTGELFF
TRBJ1-3	.	.	TRBV2	TGTGCCAGCAGCGACAGGAGCTCTGGAAACACCATATATTTT	CASSDRSSGNTIYF
TRBJ2-3	.	.	TRBV3-1/TRBV3-2	TGTGCCAGCAGCCCGCCTTGGAGGGGTTCCCAGTATTTT	CASSPPWRGSQYF
TRBJ1-3	.	.	TRBV6-2/TRBV6-3	TGTGCCAGCAGTTCTTTTGACAGCGACTTCGGCAACACCATATATTTT	CASSSFDSDFGNTIYF
TRBJ1-6	once	TRBD1	TRBV18	TGTGCCAGCTCACCCGACAGGGAATCACCCCTCCACTTT	CASSPDRESPLHF
TRBJ2-5	.	TRBD1	TRBV12-5	TGTGCTAGTGGTAATTTGACAGGGTTAGGAGAGACCCAGTACTTC	CASGNLTGLGETQYF
TRBJ1-1	.	.	TRBV27	TGTGCCAGCAGTTTACGGCCGCGGGGTATGAACACTGAAGCTTTCTTT	CASSLRPRGMNTEAFF
TRBJ2-7	.	TRBD1	TRBV14	TGTGCCAGCAGCCCAGGGACAGGGTGGCACGAGCAGTACTTC	CASSPGTGWHEQYF
TRBJ1-3	few	TRBD1	TRBV7-2	TGTGCCAGCAGCTTAGGAGGACAGGGGATCTCTGGAAACACCATATATTTT	CASSLGGQGISGNTIYF
TRBJ1-1	.	TRBD1	TRBV4-3	TGCGCCAGCAGCCTAGACAGGGGCGTCTTGAACACTGAAGCTTTCTTT	CASSLDRGVLNTEAFF
TRBJ2-7	.	TRBD2	TRBV6-5	TGTGCCAGCAGTTCCCTGAGCGGGAGGGGCATCCACGAGCAGTACTTC	CASSSLSGRGIHEQYF
TRBJ2-3	.	TRBD1	TRBV5-8	TGTGCCAGCAGCTCTCTTAGACAGGGTAGCACAGATACGCAGTATTTT	CASSSLRQGSTDTQYF
TRBJ2-7	.	.	TRBV4-3	TGCGCCAGCAGCTTAAGTAGCGGACCCCGACCCGAGCAGTACTTC	CASSLSSGPRPEQYF
TRBJ2-7	.	.	TRBV27	TGTGCCAGCACCGCGGAGGGGTGGAAGCAGTACTTC	CASTAEGWKQYF
TRBJ1-2	many	TRBD1	TRBV5-6	TGTGCCAGCAGCCAAGGGACAGTCCCTTGGCAGGACTATGGCTACACCTTC	CASSQGTVPWQDYGYTF
TRBJ1-6	.	.	TRBV7-2	TGTGCCAGCAGACCCGGAGGGTCCTATAATTCACCCCTCCACTTT	CASRPGGSYNSPLHF
TRBJ2-7	.	TRBD1	TRBV19	TGTGCCAGTAAAGGGACAGGGGGCTCCTACGAGCAGTACTTC	CASKGTGGSYEQYF
TRBJ1-6	.	.	TRBV30	TGTGCCTGGAGTACGGAAGCGCCAACCTTAAGGGGTTCACCCCTCCACTTT	CAWSTEAPTLRGSPLHF
TRBJ1-2	.	TRBD1	TRBV29-1	TGCAGCGTGGGGACAGGGGGCTATGGCTACACCTTC	CSVGTGGYGYTF
TRBJ2-7	.	TRBD2	TRBV9	TGTGCCAGCAGCGGAGGACTAGCGGGGGGGGACGAGCAGTACTTC	CASSGGLAGGDEQYF
TRBJ2-5	.	TRBD1	TRBV4-3	TGCGCCAGCAGCCCGTCCCGGGACAGGGGTGAGACCCAGTACTTC	CASSPSRDRGETQYF
TRBJ1-5	.	.	TRBV7-9	TGTGCCAGCAGCTCCTCCTATGGGCCCCAGCATTTT	CASSSSYGPQHF
TRBJ2-1	.	.	TRBV28	TGTGCCAGCAGTTTGGGGGCTATGGGCAATGAGCAGTTCTTC	CASSLGAMGNEQFF
TRBJ2-7	.	.	TRBV11-2	TGTGCCAGCAGCTTAGATAAACGGAGGTTAGTGGACGAGCAGTACTTC	CASSLDKRRLVDEQYF
TRBJ2-5	.	.	TRBV30	TGTGCCTGGAGTGCCCACCGGGGGGAGACCCAGTACTTC	CAWSAHRGETQYF
TRBJ2-1	.	.	TRBV6-5	TGTGCCAGCAGTTTACAGGGTAGGGCCTACAATGAGCAGTTCTTC	CASSLQGRAYNEQFF
TRBJ2-7	.	TRBD1	TRBV19	TGTGCCAGTAGTCGGGACAGGGATAGCTACGAGCAGTACTTC	CASSRDRDSYEQYF
TRBJ2-2	once	.	TRBV24-1	TGTGCCACCAGTGTCTGGAACACCGGGGAGCTGTTTTTT	CATSVWNTGELFF
TRBJ2-1	.	TRBD2	TRBV3-1/TRBV3-2	TGTGCCAGCAGCCAAATCAGGACTAGCGGGAGACTTAGCTCCTACAATGAGCAGTTCTTC	CASSQIRTSGRLSSYNEQFF
TRBJ1-2	few	.	TRBV3-1/TRBV3-2	TGTGCCAGCAGCCAAGTTGGCGGCGCCTTCTGGAACTATGGCTACACCTTC	CASSQVGGAFWNYGYTF
TRBJ2-3	.	.	TRBV24-1	TGTGCCACCAGTGACCGCGCAACAGATACGCAGTATTTT	CATSDRATDTQYF
TRBJ2-7	.	.	TRBV29-1	TGCAGCGCTAGACAGGCCCCTACGGACGAGCAGTACTTC	CSARQAPTDEQYF
TRBJ1-2	.	.	TRBV2	TGTGCCAGCAGCTCGATTGCTGCTATGGATGGCTACACCTTC	CASSSIAAMDGYTF
TRBJ1-2	.	.	TRBV5-6	TGTGCCAGCAGTTTACAGGTCTGGGGCTATGGCTACACCTTC	CASSLQVWGYGYTF
TRBJ2-1	.	TRBD1	TRBV5-1	TGCGCCAGCAGCTTGCCAGGACAGGCCTACAATGAGCAGTTCTTC	CASSLPGQAYNEQFF